The 15 T cell receptor beta chains below were found in one sample sequenced in a study of blood T cell repertoires in COVID-19. This table comes from immunoSEQ multiplex PCR, and its TCRdb copy is limited to in-frame clones, with some not included. The data hold 150,000 to 200,000 clones, with under 90% observed a single time. The specimen was PBMCs or T cells enriched from blood (not recorded which). These receptors were taken from a man aged 45-60 years who had recovered from COVID-19.

This rearrangement joins TRBV18 to TRBJ2-1, with 9 bases matching TRBD1. J was trimmed by 8 bases and V by 6 bases; bases with no gene match: 14. The germline V gene has CDR1 KGHSH and CDR2 LQKENI. The CDR3 is made up of 16 amino acids. The CDR3 DNA reads TGTGCCAGCTCTCTTCTCTCTGGGACAGGGACCGATGAGCAGTTCTTC. Its protein product is CASSLLSGTGTDEQFF.

The chain employs TRBV7-9 and TRBJ1-1; no firm D call. In germline, CDR1 is SEHNR, CDR2 FQNEAQ (reference sequence). This CDR3 has 15 residues. V gave up 5 bases and J gave up 4 bases, with 17 bases separating them. CDR3 in amino acids: CASSPRGGSGTEAFF. The DNA for the CDR3 is TGTGCCAGCAGCCCCCGTGGTGGGTCGGGCACTGAAGCTTTCTTT.

This chain connects TRBV6-2 or TRBV6-3 to TRBJ1-1; TRBD1 is a possible D gene (6 bases). The V end was cut by 5 bases, the J end by 2 bases, with 15 bases between. The CDR3 runs to 15 residues. Germline lookup yields CDR1 MNHEY and CDR2 SVGEGT. CDR3 residues: CASSRLPTGNTEAFF. CDR3 DNA: TGTGCCAGCAGTCGACTCCCGACAGGCAACACTGAAGCTTTCTTT.

The chain has TRBV9 and TRBJ1-3; D might be TRBD1 (5 bases). CDR1 is SGDLS, CDR2 YYNGEE, per germline. This CDR3 comprises 15 residues. Trimming removed 3 bases at V and 0 bases at J, with 10 bases between. CDR3: CASSAGLSSGNTIYF. CDR3 in DNA: TGTGCCAGCAGCGCGGGACTGTCCTCTGGAAACACCATATATTTT.

The chain joins TRBV4-3 to TRBJ1-4; 7 bases match TRBD1. V shed 1 base, J shed 5 bases, and the junction held 4 bases outside the gene matches. The CDR3 has 15 residues. CDR1 LGHNA and CDR2 YSLEER come from the germline V gene. The CDR3 sequence is CASSQVRTGNEKLFF. In nucleotides, the CDR3 is TGCGCCAGCAGCCAAGTCCGGACAGGCAATGAAAAACTGTTTTTT.

The CDR3 bases are TGTGCCAGCAGACGAACAGGGAGTATCTACAATGAGCAGTTCTTC. Encoded protein: CASRRTGSIYNEQFF. This chain uses TRBV27 with TRBJ2-1, with D tentatively TRBD1 (6 bases). In germline, CDR1 is MNHEY, CDR2 SMNVEV (reference sequence). The length of the CDR3 is 15 residues. Trimming shortened V by 6 bases and J by 3 bases, and 15 bases separated the two germline ends.

The V call is TRBV5-1, the J call TRBJ1-1; D is uncertain. Between the trimmed V and J ends, which lost 3 bases and 1 base, there was a span of 16 bases. The CDR3 is 16 residues long. The germline CDR1 and CDR2 sequences are SGHRS and YFSETQ. The CDR3 is CASSSPGRTTNTEAFF. The CDR3 bases are TGCGCCAGCAGCTCCCCCGGGAGAACGACGAACACTGAAGCTTTCTTT.

This chain uses TRBV5-6 with TRBJ1-2, with TRBD1 identical over 8 bases. Germline loops: CDR1 SGHDT, CDR2 YYEEEE. The V gene end was trimmed by 2 bases and the J gene end by 7 bases; junction bases not matched to a gene: 13. This CDR3 is 16 amino acids long. As DNA, the CDR3 is TGTGCCAGCAGCTTTATCGGACAGGGCCTGATGAGTGGCTACACCTTC. It specifies CASSFIGQGLMSGYTF.

The V call is TRBV14, the J call TRBJ1-3; tentatively, D is TRBD1 (5 bases). Trimming took 0 bases from V and 0 from J, leaving 12 bases between them. The CDR3 runs to 17 residues. The germline gives CDR1 SGHDN, CDR2 FVKESK. CDR3 region: CASSQDPGPFSGNTIYF. CDR3 nucleotide sequence: TGTGCCAGCAGCCAAGACCCAGGGCCCTTCTCTGGAAACACCATATATTTT.

This chain links TRBV5-5 with TRBJ1-5; D is uncertain. Germline values: CDR1 SGHKS, CDR2 YYEKEE (reference sequence). The CDR3 is made up of 12 amino acids. Between the trimmed V and J ends, which lost 2 bases and 7 bases, there was a span of 7 bases. The CDR3 nucleotides read TGTGCCAGCAGCTTTCGCGGGCAGCCCCAGCATTTT. Translation: CASSFRGQPQHF.

V is TRBV7-6 and J is TRBJ2-3; D gene unclear. The length of the CDR3 is 16 residues. Germline CDR1 reads SGHVS; CDR2 reads FNYEAQ. V lost 1 base and J lost 1, with 12 bases in between. The CDR3 protein is CASSLGAETGTDTQYF. CDR3 nucleotides: TGTGCCAGCAGCTTAGGGGCAGAGACGGGCACAGATACGCAGTATTTT.

The chain couples TRBV28 to TRBJ2-1; TRBD2 matches 9 bases. Germline CDR1 MDHEN, CDR2 SYDVKM. Trimming at V came to 3 bases and at J to 7 bases, leaving 10 bases not matched to a gene. The CDR3 length is 16 residues. The CDR3 DNA sequence: TGTGCCAGCAGTTTTACGCGGGGGGGCTTAGGAAATGAGCAGTTCTTC. It yields the protein CASSFTRGGLGNEQFF. Supplemented by reference TRBV28 and TRBJ2-1, the full variable domain reads DVKVTQSSRYLVKRTGEKVFLECVQDMDHENMFWYRQDPGLGLRLIYFSYDVKMKEKGDIPEGYSVSREKKERFSLILESASTNQTSMYLCASSFTRGGLGNEQFFGPGTRLTVL.

A single count supports this clone. J is TRBJ2-7 and V is TRBV10-3; D ambiguous. CDR1 is ENHRY and CDR2 is SYGVKD in the germline V gene. Trimming stripped 6 bases from V and 3 bases from J, with 12 bases between. The CDR3 length is 13 residues. In DNA, the CDR3 is TGTGCCATCAGGGGTTCAGGTCGCTACGAGCAGTACTTC. It specifies CAIRGSGRYEQYF.

V gene TRBV6-2 or TRBV6-3 combines with J gene TRBJ1-6; weak D call: TRBD1 (5 bases). This CDR3 spans 14 amino acids. V lost 4 bases and J lost 7, with 11 bases in between. From germline, CDR1 is MNHEY and CDR2 SVGEGT. CDR3: CASSLSGENSPLHF. The CDR3 DNA follows: TGTGCCAGCAGTTTATCGGGGGAGAATTCACCCCTCCACTTT.

The chain uses TRBV15 and TRBJ2-7; TRBD1 matches 9 bases. From germline, CDR1 is LNHNV and CDR2 YYDKDF (reference sequence). The V and J ends lost 5 bases and 2 bases, in that order; junction bases with no gene match: 4. The CDR3 spans 14 residues. The CDR3 loop is CATSVRDRAYEQYF. CDR3 DNA sequence: TGTGCCACCAGCGTCCGGGACAGGGCCTACGAGCAGTACTTC.